These 30 T cell receptor beta chains came from one sample sequenced in a study of cytomegalovirus exposure and HLA in healthy donors. It was with 60 Vbeta and 13 Jbeta primers that the PCR ran. Clones were sequenced by immunoSEQ multiplex PCR, and TCRdb holds only the in-frame ones, with some missing. The table includes fewer than 130,000 clones, roughly 71% detected once. Sequencing was performed on PBMCs. Source of these receptors: a man aged 40-55 years in good health and CMV-seropositive.

This clone was observed a few times. The gene calls are TRBV29-1 and TRBJ1-1; tentatively, D is TRBD1 (5 bases). The V and J ends lost 7 bases and 0 bases respectively, with 12 bases between them. The CDR3 runs 13 residues. The germline V gene has CDR1 SQVTM and CDR2 ANQGSEA. DNA for the CDR3: TGCAGCGCGGGCGGGGCGGTGAACACTGAAGCTTTCTTT. Its translation: CSAGGAVNTEAFF.

The CDR3 spells CASSERGQADQPQHF. The CDR3 nucleotides are TGTGCCAGCAGCGAACGGGGACAGGCTGATCAGCCCCAGCATTTT. V is TRBV9 and J is TRBJ1-5; 8 positions agree with TRBD1. Germline CDR1 is SGDLS and CDR2 is YYNGEE. The CDR3 has 15 amino acids. V lost 3 bases to trimming and J lost 5 bases; unmatched junction nucleotides: 7.

The chain employs TRBV27 and TRBJ1-2; a possible D gene is TRBD1 (6 bases). CDR3 length equals 15 residues. Germline CDR1 and CDR2: MNHEY and SMNVEV (reference sequence). V lost 6 bases and J 7 bases, leaving 21 bases between the germline ends. The CDR3 protein is CASSHTYRALGGYTF. CDR3 DNA sequence: TGTGCCAGCAGCCACACCTACAGGGCCCTTGGTGGCTACACCTTC.

The chain carries TRBV14 and TRBJ2-7; D might be TRBD2 (5 bases). The CDR3 has 13 amino acids. The V end was cut by 6 bases, the J end by 2 bases, with 11 bases between. Looked up from germline, CDR1 is SGHDN and CDR2 is FVKESK. The CDR3 coding sequence is TGTGCCAGCAGACCGGACGGGACCTACGAGCAGTACTTC. Its protein product is CASRPDGTYEQYF.

This clone appeared a single time. The rearrangement joins TRBV4-1 to TRBJ1-4; 7 bases are shared with TRBD1. Germline V gives CDR1 MGHRA, CDR2 YSYEKL. The length of the CDR3 is 15 residues. V lost 2 bases to trimming and J lost 1 base; unmatched junction nucleotides: 1. The CDR3 is CASSQHRGTNEKLFF. For the CDR3, the DNA is TGCGCCAGCAGCCAACACAGGGGAACTAATGAAAAACTGTTTTTT.

The V call is TRBV6-5, the J call TRBJ2-5, with 7 nucleotides matching TRBD1. CDR1 is MNHEY, CDR2 SVGAGI, per germline. The CDR3 is 14 residues long. V was clipped by 5 bases and J by 4 bases; unmatched bases: 7. The CDR3 loop reads CASSDVGTAETQYF. CDR3 coding DNA: TGTGCCAGCAGTGATGTAGGGACAGCAGAGACCCAGTACTTC.

The CDR3 reads CASSYGGGRPYEQYV. CDR3 coding DNA: TGTGCCAGCAGTTACGGAGGCGGGAGGCCCTACGAGCAGTACGTC. V is TRBV6-5 and J is TRBJ2-7; TRBD2 matches 8 bases. Germline lookup yields CDR1 MNHEY and CDR2 SVGAGI. V shed 2 bases, J shed 2 bases, and the junction held 5 bases outside the gene matches. The CDR3 spans 15 residues.

This clone turned up a few times. The CDR3 loop is CAAGFSGNTIYF. The CDR3 DNA is TGTGCTGCAGGTTTCTCTGGAAACACCATATATTTT. The chain is built from TRBV6-5 and TRBJ1-3; D not resolved. The CDR3 has 12 amino acids. The germline gives CDR1 MNHEY, CDR2 SVGAGI.

The chain couples TRBV19 to TRBJ2-4, with D perhaps matching TRBD2 (5 bases). The V gene lost 1 base and the J gene lost 2 bases, with 6 bases spanning the gap. The germline V gene encodes CDR1 LNHDA and CDR2 SQIVND (reference sequence). This CDR3 comprises 14 residues. In DNA form, the CDR3 reads TGTGCCAGTAGTATAGCGGGATCCAAAAACATTCAGTACTTC. Protein sequence: CASSIAGSKNIQYF.

The chain uses TRBV6-5 and TRBJ2-7; D not certain. The CDR3 totals 14 residues. Germline CDR1 is MNHEY and CDR2 is SVGAGI. The V end was cut by 0 bases, the J end by 5 bases, with 11 bases between. The CDR3 region is CASSYSSRSHEQYF. CDR3 in DNA: TGTGCCAGCAGTTACTCGTCTAGATCCCACGAGCAGTACTTC.

V is TRBV19 and J is TRBJ1-5, with a weak D call TRBD1 (5 bases). The CDR3 is made up of 13 amino acids. CDR1 and CDR2 from the germline V gene are LNHDA and SQIVND (reference sequence). The V end lost 5 bases, the J end lost 3 bases, and 8 bases lay between the germline ends. The DNA for the CDR3 is TGTGCCAGTAGTTTGACAGACAATCAGCCCCAGCATTTT. Translating gives CASSLTDNQPQHF.

The rearrangement joins TRBV19 to TRBJ1-2, with D hard to call. The germline CDR1 and CDR2 sequences are LNHDA and SQIVND (reference sequence). Between the trimmed V and J ends, which lost 5 bases and 2 bases, there was a span of 3 bases. The CDR3 is 11 residues long. CDR3 sequence: CASSLNYGYTF. The CDR3 nucleotides read TGTGCCAGTAGTCTGAACTATGGCTACACCTTC.

This clone was recorded a few times. The chain employs TRBV9 and TRBJ1-1; 9 bases are shared with TRBD1. The CDR3 has 15 amino acids. From germline, CDR1 is SGDLS and CDR2 YYNGEE. After removal of 3 bases from V and 2 bases from J, the junction contained 5 bases not matched to a gene. Here the CDR3 reads CASSGSTGGNTEAFF. The CDR3 nucleotides read TGTGCCAGCAGCGGCTCGACAGGGGGTAACACTGAAGCTTTCTTT.

This clone was recorded a few times. The chain is built from TRBV5-4 and TRBJ2-1; 14 bases align to TRBD2. V lost 0 bases to trimming and J lost 2 bases; unmatched junction nucleotides: 7. This CDR3 region has 19 residues. Germline V gives CDR1 SGHNT, CDR2 YYREEE (reference sequence). The CDR3, as DNA: TGTGCCAGCAGCTTGGAGGGGGGACTAGCGGGAGTAGCCTACAATGAGCAGTTCTTC. Translation: CASSLEGGLAGVAYNEQFF.

This clone has only one observation. The chain uses TRBV7-3 and TRBJ2-5, with 9 bases fitting TRBD2. The CDR3 is made up of 14 amino acids. The trim removed 5 bases at V and 8 bases at J, leaving 9 bases unmatched. Germline V lookup: CDR1 SGHTA, CDR2 FQGTGA. The CDR3 sequence: CASSPEAGGGTQYF. The CDR3 coding sequence is TGTGCCAGCAGCCCCGAAGCGGGGGGCGGCACCCAGTACTTC.

This clone was counted a few times. This sequence joins TRBV13 and TRBJ1-4; TRBD1 matches at 9 bases. With V trimmed by 5 bases and J by 7 bases, 8 bases remained unmatched. Germline assignment: CDR1 PRHDT and CDR2 FYEKMQ (reference sequence). The CDR3 length is 15 residues. Here the CDR3 reads CASSTGDRVPEKLFF. The CDR3 nucleotides read TGTGCCAGCAGCACCGGGGACAGGGTACCTGAAAAACTGTTTTTT.

This sequence joins TRBV10-1 and TRBJ2-2, with TRBD2 identical over 11 bases. V trimming: 5 bases; J trimming: 5 bases; junction bases outside the gene matches: 7. This CDR3 comprises 16 residues. Germline CDR1 WNHNN, CDR2 SYGVQD (reference sequence). The CDR3 DNA follows: TGCGCCAGCAGTACCATAGCGGGAGGGGAAACCGGGGAGCTGTTTTTT. Its protein is CASSTIAGGETGELFF.

V gene TRBV19 combines with J gene TRBJ2-2, with TRBD2 matching over 14 bases. The CDR3 extends over 20 amino acids. CDR1 LNHDA and CDR2 SQIVND come from the germline V gene (reference sequence). The J segment lost 3 bases and the V segment lost 5 bases, leaving 14 bases of the junction unmatched. The CDR3 DNA follows: TGTGCCAGTAGTGCTTTAATAGGGACTAGCGGGAGAGGGGACACCGGGGAGCTGTTTTTT. Encoded protein: CASSALIGTSGRGDTGELFF.

This clone was seen just once. The rearrangement uses TRBV30 and TRBJ2-5; 12 bases fit TRBD2. Germline assignment: CDR1 GTSNPN and CDR2 SVGIG (reference sequence). The junction had 6 bases not matched to a gene; V was cut back by 4 bases and J by 0 bases. This CDR3 contains 16 residues. DNA of the CDR3: TGTGCCTGGAAATCGCTAGCGGGAGGGCACCAAGAGACCCAGTACTTC. It is translated as CAWKSLAGGHQETQYF.

The chain links TRBV30 to TRBJ2-7, with a tentative D call TRBD1 (6 bases). The CDR3 runs to 13 residues. V dropped 0 bases and J dropped 5 bases, with 11 bases sitting between them. CDR1 GTSNPN and CDR2 SVGIG come from the germline V gene (reference sequence). The CDR3 DNA follows: TGTGCCTGGAGTGTAATAGGGGGAGACGAGCAGTACTTC. Its translation is CAWSVIGGDEQYF.

This clone appeared a few times. The chain joins TRBV7-8 to TRBJ1-5, with D maybe TRBD1 (6 bases). Germline V gives CDR1 SGHVS, CDR2 FQNEAQ. CDR3 size: 15 residues. This CDR3 is CAKRPGQYSNQPQHF. The CDR3 bases are TGTGCTAAACGGCCTGGACAGTATAGCAATCAGCCCCAGCATTTT.

The V call is TRBV19, the J call TRBJ1-1; 8 bases align to TRBD1. CDR1 and CDR2 (germline): LNHDA, SQIVND (reference sequence). There are 11 residues in the CDR3. The CDR3 DNA reads as TGTGGATCGACAGGGGTTACTGAAGCTTTCTTT. It specifies CGSTGVTEAFF.

Points on this clone: Other nucleotide sequences in the sample specify the same CDR3. The chain carries TRBV6-5 and TRBJ2-2; 8 bases align to TRBD2. The germline gives CDR1 MNHEY, CDR2 SVGAGI. The CDR3 consists of 15 residues. V gave up 6 bases and J gave up 1 base; unmatched junction bases: 4. CDR3 loop: CASRGLARNTGELFF. The CDR3 DNA is TGTGCCAGCAGAGGACTAGCAAGGAACACCGGGGAGCTGTTTTTT.

The chain has TRBV28 and TRBJ1-1, with 7 positions matching TRBD1. The CDR3 totals 14 residues. CDR1 and CDR2 from the germline V gene are MDHEN and SYDVKM. Unmatched junction bases numbered 9, after V lost 1 base and J lost 10 bases. CDR3 nucleotides: TGTGCCAGCAGTTTATTAGGTTTAGGGGGCCGAGCTTTCTTT. Translating it yields CASSLLGLGGRAFF.

The chain joins TRBV5-4 to TRBJ2-3, with 8 bases fitting TRBD2. V was pared by 1 base and J by 3 bases, with 1 base of the junction left unmatched. The CDR3 is 14 amino acids. Germline assignment: CDR1 SGHNT and CDR2 YYREEE (reference sequence). The DNA for the CDR3 is TGTGCCAGCAGCTTGCGGGGGGGGACAGATACGCAGTATTTT. Translation gives CASSLRGGTDTQYF.

The chain is built from TRBV7-9 and TRBJ2-2, with TRBD1 as a possible D gene (6 bases). Deletions cut 1 base from V and 3 bases from J, with 15 bases between. The length of the CDR3 is 17 residues. Germline assignment: CDR1 SEHNR and CDR2 FQNEAQ (reference sequence). Here the CDR3 reads CASSLGTGKGYTGELFF. DNA of the CDR3: TGTGCCAGCAGCTTAGGTACAGGGAAGGGATACACCGGGGAGCTGTTTTTT.

The chain carries TRBV18 and TRBJ1-2, with 8 bases aligning to TRBD1. J lost 7 bases, V lost 3 bases, and 10 bases had no gene match. In germline, CDR1 is KGHSH, CDR2 LQKENI. This CDR3 spans 15 amino acids. The CDR3 DNA sequence: TGTGCCAGCTCACCCCGGGACAGGCTCTCCTCTGGCTACACCTTC. It yields the protein CASSPRDRLSSGYTF.

V is TRBV5-4 and J is TRBJ2-2; 7 bases agree with TRBD1. This CDR3 is built from 16 residues. Trimming took 4 bases from V and 6 from J; bases not matched to a gene: 12. The germline V gene has CDR1 SGHNT and CDR2 YYREEE (reference sequence). CDR3 in amino acids: CASSDGGQSRPGELFF. The CDR3 region has the DNA TGTGCCAGCAGCGATGGGGGACAGAGCCGCCCCGGGGAGCTGTTTTTT. Drawing the rest from reference TRBV5-4 and TRBJ2-2, the complete variable domain is ETGVTQSPTHLIKTRGQQVTLRCSSQSGHNTVSWYQQALGQGPQFIFQYYREEENGRGNFPPRFSGLQFPNYSSELNVNALELDDSALYLCASSDGGQSRPGELFFGEGSRLTVL.

This clone was recorded once. This chain connects TRBV4-2 to TRBJ2-1, with 12 bases lining up with TRBD2. Per germline, CDR1 LGHNA and CDR2 YNFKEQ. V shed 0 bases and J 5 bases; nucleotides not matched to a gene: 8. The CDR3 length is 18 residues. This CDR3 reads CASSQETTSGRNHNEQFF. As DNA, the CDR3 is TGTGCCAGCAGCCAAGAAACGACTAGCGGGAGAAACCACAATGAGCAGTTCTTC.

The CDR3 DNA reads as TGTGCCAGCAGCCTAGGACAGACTCAGCCCCAGCATTTT. It is translated as CASSLGQTQPQHF. V and J are TRBV7-2 and TRBJ1-5, with a tentative D call TRBD1 (6 bases). Trimming stripped 5 bases from V and 6 bases from J, with 11 bases between. CDR3 length: 13 residues. In germline, CDR1 is SGHTA, CDR2 FQGNSA.